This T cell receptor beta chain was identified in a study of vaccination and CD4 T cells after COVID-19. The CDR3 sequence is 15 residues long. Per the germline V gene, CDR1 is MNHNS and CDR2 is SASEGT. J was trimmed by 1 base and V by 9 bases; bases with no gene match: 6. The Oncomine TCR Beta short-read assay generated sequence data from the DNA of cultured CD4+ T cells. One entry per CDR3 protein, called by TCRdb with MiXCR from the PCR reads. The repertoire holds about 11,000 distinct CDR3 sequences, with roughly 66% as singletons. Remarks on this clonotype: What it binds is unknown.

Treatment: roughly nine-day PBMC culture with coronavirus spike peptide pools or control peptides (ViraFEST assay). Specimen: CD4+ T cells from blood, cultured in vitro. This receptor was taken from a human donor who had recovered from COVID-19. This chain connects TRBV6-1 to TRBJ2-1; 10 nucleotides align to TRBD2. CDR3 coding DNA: TGTGCCAGTGATCCTAGCGGGGGATCCTACAATGAGCAGTTCTTC. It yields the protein CASDPSGGSYNEQFF.